This T cell receptor beta chain is drawn from a study of PD-1 blockade in mismatch repair-deficient tumors. Turning to the study itself: All were previously treated, progressing patients with about a dozen mismatch repair-deficient cancer types. General study results and limits: After pembrolizumab, tumor-resident clones rose rapidly, then generally contracted before radiologic responses.

A note on this clone: Its specificity is not known.

Using immunoSEQ multiplex PCR, the repertoire was profiled, and TCRdb retains in-frame clones only, with some absent. The top ten hold over 9.5% of the sample, which has 100,000 to 150,000 clones, about 88% seen once. The sequence came from an adult with mismatch repair-deficient cancer. The sequencing here drew on peripheral blood, taken approximately 72 weeks after starting pembrolizumab.

The CDR3 nucleotides are TGTGCCAGCAGCCAGAGGATCGGACAGGCAGATACGCAGTATTTT. Its translation is CASSQRIGQADTQYF. This chain connects TRBV25-1 to TRBJ2-3; 7 positions match TRBD1. Germline CDR1 reads MGHDK; CDR2 reads SYGVNS. CDR3 size: 15 residues. The trim removed 6 bases at V and 4 bases at J, leaving 10 bases unmatched.